These 28 T cell receptor beta chains originate from one sample sequenced in a study of beta chain features in type 1 diabetes. All of the isolated RNA was reverse transcribed, so expressed TCRB transcripts were sequenced. The method was immunoSEQ multiplex PCR; TCRdb's version includes in-frame clones alone and lacks a portion of them. The sample has 810,000 or so clones, roughly 17% seen once. The sample consisted of naive CD4+ T cells from blood. All receptors derive from a woman between 18 and 29 years old in good health.

The sample holds a few counts of this clone. This chain links TRBV18 with TRBJ2-7; possibly TRBD1 or TRBD2 for D (5 bases each). The V end lost 6 bases, the J end lost 3 bases, and 18 bases lay between the germline ends. This CDR3 is 15 amino acids long. The germline V gene has CDR1 KGHSH and CDR2 LQKENI. The CDR3: CASSPTGAEDYEQYF. Here the CDR3 DNA reads TGTGCCAGCTCCCCTACCGGGGCGGAGGACTACGAGCAGTACTTC.

A few counts support this clone. The chain joins TRBV5-1 to TRBJ2-7; 8 bases match TRBD2. V lost 4 bases and J lost 2; bases outside the gene matches: 8. The CDR3 loop spans 15 amino acids. CDR1 is SGHRS and CDR2 is YFSETQ in the germline V gene. Written as DNA, the CDR3 is TGCGCCAGCAGCGAGAGGGTAGCGGGGCCCTACGAGCAGTACTTC. Amino acids: CASSERVAGPYEQYF. The variable domain in full, with the rest retrieved from reference TRBV5-1 and TRBJ2-7, is KAGVTQTPRYLIKTRGQQVTLSCSPISGHRSVSWYQQTPGQGLQFLFEYFSETQRNKGNFPGRFSGRQFSNSRSEMNVSTLELGDSALYLCASSERVAGPYEQYFGPGTRLTVT.

The genes are TRBV27 and TRBJ2-1; D tentatively reads TRBD1 or TRBD2 (5 bases each). V shed 5 bases and J shed 8 bases, with 13 bases lying between them. The germline V gene has CDR1 MNHEY and CDR2 SMNVEV (reference sequence). The CDR3 is 13 residues long. DNA of the CDR3: TGTGCCAGCAGTCTGGGGGAAGAGGATGAGCAGTTCTTC. Encoded protein: CASSLGEEDEQFF.

A few counts support this clone. The J gene is TRBJ2-1, the V gene TRBV20-1; D is unresolved. The CDR3 length is 10 residues. Trimming shortened V by 5 bases and J by 10 bases, and 9 bases separated the two germline ends. The germline gives CDR1 DFQATT, CDR2 SNEGSKA (reference sequence). The CDR3 DNA reads as TGCAGTGCTGCGACGTGGGAGCAGTTCTTC. Its translation is CSAATWEQFF.

This clone showed up just a few times. The V gene is TRBV6-6, the J gene TRBJ1-4; D is unclear. This CDR3 spans 15 amino acids. The V end lost 0 bases, the J end lost 4 bases, and 9 bases lay between the germline ends. CDR1 and CDR2 from the germline V gene are MNHNY and SVGAGI (reference sequence). The CDR3 DNA sequence: TGTGCCAGCAGTTACTCTTCCCCGCTTAATGAAAAACTGTTTTTT. It specifies CASSYSSPLNEKLFF.

This clone was recorded a few times. This chain uses TRBV5-1 with TRBJ2-5; 9 nucleotides align to TRBD1. This CDR3 spans 15 amino acids. The germline V gene has CDR1 SGHRS and CDR2 YFSETQ. V gave up 2 bases and J gave up 5 bases; unmatched junction bases: 7. CDR3 sequence: CASSLQGASRETQYF. In DNA, the CDR3 is TGCGCCAGCAGCTTACAGGGGGCATCGCGGGAGACCCAGTACTTC.

This clone was seen a handful of times. The genes are TRBV7-9 and TRBJ2-5; D might be TRBD1 (5 bases). CDR1 SEHNR and CDR2 FQNEAQ come from the germline V gene (reference sequence). There are 15 residues in the CDR3. Between the trimmed V and J ends, which lost 3 bases and 0 bases, there was a span of 11 bases. In DNA form, the CDR3 reads TGTGCCAGCAGCTTCAAAGGACAACACCAAGAGACCCAGTACTTC. Its translation is CASSFKGQHQETQYF.

This clone was seen more than once but under ten times. This CDR3 is CASMPGQWYTDTQYF. As DNA, the CDR3 is TGTGCCAGCATGCCGGGACAGTGGTACACAGATACGCAGTATTTT. V usage is TRBV11-2 and J usage is TRBJ2-3; 7 nucleotides line up with TRBD1. The V segment lost 7 bases and the J segment 2 bases; nucleotides outside the gene matches: 9. The CDR3 covers 15 residues. Looked up from germline, CDR1 is SGHAT and CDR2 is FQNNGV.

This clone was seen a few times. The CDR3 coding sequence is TGTGCCAGCAGTTTCGGGACAATCTATAATTCACCCCTCCACTTT. Translating gives CASSFGTIYNSPLHF. The rearrangement joins TRBV28 to TRBJ1-6; TRBD1 is a possible D gene (6 bases). CDR1 and CDR2 (germline): MDHEN, SYDVKM. V lost 3 bases, J lost 3 bases, and 9 bases lay in between. The CDR3 spans 15 residues.

Turning to this clone: A much larger clone differs from this one at a single base, so this may be a read error. The rearrangement uses TRBV2 and TRBJ2-1; D unresolved. The CDR3 contains 11 residues. Trimming removed 1 base from V and 6 bases from J, with 1 base in between. Germline CDR1 reads SNHLY; CDR2 reads FYNNEI. The CDR3, as DNA: TGTGCCAGCAGTGAAGTCAATGAGCAGTTCTTC. Amino acids: CASSEVNEQFF.

About this clone: At one end, the junction sequence differs from germline, possibly due to a read error. This chain uses TRBV28 with TRBJ2-5; 8 positions agree with TRBD2. Germline V lookup: CDR1 MDHEN, CDR2 SYDVKM. The CDR3 runs to 16 residues. The DNA of the CDR3 is TGTGCCAGCAGTTTATTAGCGGGAAACGCGCAAGGGACCCAGTACTTC. This encodes CASSLLAGNAQGTQYF.

The table lists this clone with a count of one. The V call is TRBV7-6, the J call TRBJ2-2; D ambiguous. V was trimmed by 5 bases and J by 4 bases, leaving 11 bases between them. CDR1 SGHVS and CDR2 FNYEAQ come from the germline V gene. The CDR3 covers 14 residues. CDR3 DNA sequence: TGTGCCAGCAGCCCCTACCATGCCACCGGGGAGCTGTTTTTT. It encodes CASSPYHATGELFF.

This clone was recorded a few times. V is TRBV7-2 and J is TRBJ1-5; D unclear. This CDR3 spans 13 amino acids. V was trimmed by 4 bases and J by 3 bases, leaving 7 bases between them. CDR1 and CDR2 (germline): SGHTA, FQGNSA. The CDR3 DNA is TGTGCCAGCAGCTGGGTAGACAATCAGCCCCAGCATTTT. Amino acids: CASSWVDNQPQHF.

The chain uses TRBV6-5 and TRBJ2-7; D remains ambiguous. Germline V gene lookup returns CDR1 MNHEY and CDR2 SVGAGI. Trimming stripped 5 bases from V and 3 bases from J, with 5 bases between. The CDR3 consists of 11 residues. The CDR3 region is CASSVGYEQYF. The CDR3 DNA sequence: TGTGCCAGCAGTGTCGGCTACGAGCAGTACTTC.

There are a few counts of this clone. V and J are TRBV15 and TRBJ2-2; tentatively, D is TRBD1 or TRBD2 (5 bases each). From germline, CDR1 is LNHNV and CDR2 YYDKDF (reference sequence). The CDR3 is 14 residues long. Trimming cost V 1 base and J 4 bases, with 7 bases left between them. This CDR3 reads CATSRARGTGELFF. The CDR3, as DNA: TGTGCCACCAGCAGAGCGAGGGGCACCGGGGAGCTGTTTTTT.

The CDR3 sequence: CASSPRGGELFF. In DNA form, the CDR3 reads TGTGCCAGCAGCCCGCGGGGCGGGGAGCTGTTTTTT. The chain joins TRBV7-3 to TRBJ2-2; maybe TRBD2 (6 bases). CDR3 length: 12 residues. Germline V gene data show CDR1 as SGHTA and CDR2 as FQGTGA. With 5 bases removed from V and 7 bases from J, the gap between germline ends came to 8 bases.

The chain is built from TRBV7-9 and TRBJ2-3; D not resolved. CDR1 and CDR2 from the germline V gene are SEHNR and FQNEAQ (reference sequence). The ends were cut back, 5 bases at V and 1 base at J, with 13 bases in the middle. The CDR3 is made up of 15 amino acids. CDR3 bases: TGTGCCAGCAGCCCCTCTCGACTGGGCACAGATACGCAGTATTTT. This encodes CASSPSRLGTDTQYF.

The chain is built from TRBV5-1 and TRBJ2-3, with D perhaps matching TRBD2 (7 bases). The CDR3 covers 15 residues. In germline, CDR1 is SGHRS, CDR2 YFSETQ. The ends were cut back, 3 bases at V and 5 bases at J, with 16 bases in the middle. The CDR3, as DNA: TGCGCCAGCAGCTCCGGGGGCGGGAGATTAGATACGCAGTATTTT. As protein: CASSSGGGRLDTQYF.

This clone was detected only a few times. The rearrangement uses TRBV5-1 and TRBJ1-3; no reliable D call. The CDR3 has 19 amino acids. Germline CDR1 and CDR2: SGHRS and YFSETQ. V dropped 1 base and J dropped 0 bases, with 20 bases sitting between them. The CDR3: CASSLRGLVGMSSGNTIYF. CDR3 coding DNA: TGCGCCAGCAGCTTGCGCGGGTTGGTGGGGATGAGCTCTGGAAACACCATATATTTT.

In DNA form, the CDR3 reads TGTGCCAGCAGCTTAGCAGGGGCCTCTAACTATGGCTACACCTTC. This encodes CASSLAGASNYGYTF. V and J are TRBV7-9 and TRBJ1-2, with D possibly being TRBD1 (5 bases). The CDR3 totals 15 residues. V lost 0 bases, J lost 0 bases, and 8 bases lay in between. CDR1 and CDR2 from the germline V gene are SEHNR and FQNEAQ (reference sequence).

This chain uses TRBV10-3 with TRBJ2-4; 10 positions match TRBD2. The CDR3 has 17 residues. Looked up from germline, CDR1 is ENHRY and CDR2 is SYGVKD. V was clipped by 8 bases and J by 0 bases; unmatched bases: 10. CDR3 amino acids: CAISAGGMGLAKNIQYF. CDR3 coding DNA: TGTGCCATCTCAGCGGGAGGGATGGGACTAGCCAAAAACATTCAGTACTTC.

The V and J genes are TRBV28 and TRBJ2-2, with TRBD1 matching over 8 bases. The CDR3 consists of 15 residues. CDR1 and CDR2 (germline): MDHEN, SYDVKM. Trimming at V came to 7 bases and at J to 5 bases, leaving 9 bases not matched to a gene. The CDR3 protein is CASTRGTGGTGELFF. The CDR3 nucleotides read TGTGCCAGCACCCGAGGGACAGGCGGGACCGGGGAGCTGTTTTTT. Drawing the rest from reference TRBV28 and TRBJ2-2, the complete variable domain is DVKVTQSSRYLVKRTGEKVFLECVQDMDHENMFWYRQDPGLGLRLIYFSYDVKMKEKGDIPEGYSVSREKKERFSLILESASTNQTSMYLCASTRGTGGTGELFFGEGSRLTVL.

This clone has a handful of counts. The rearrangement joins TRBV6-5 to TRBJ2-3; D ambiguous. CDR3 size: 13 residues. V gave up 7 bases and J gave up 0 bases, with 8 bases separating them. The germline V gene has CDR1 MNHEY and CDR2 SVGAGI. CDR3 DNA: TGTGCCAGCAAGACCACGAGCACAGATACGCAGTATTTT. It specifies CASKTTSTDTQYF.

The V call is TRBV28, the J call TRBJ1-5; 8 bases are shared with TRBD1. Trimming took 4 bases from V and 3 from J; bases not matched to a gene: 11. There are 17 residues in the CDR3. CDR1 is MDHEN, CDR2 SYDVKM, per germline. This CDR3 is CASSWQGARRVNQPQHF. The DNA of the CDR3 is TGTGCCAGCAGTTGGCAGGGGGCGCGACGGGTCAATCAGCCCCAGCATTTT.

The chain is built from TRBV15 and TRBJ2-5; the match to TRBD2 covers 8 bases. The CDR3 contains 16 residues. J lost 2 bases, V lost 5 bases, and 10 bases had no gene match. CDR1 and CDR2 from the germline V gene are LNHNV and YYDKDF (reference sequence). The chain's CDR3 is CATSARLAGTQETQYF. CDR3 coding DNA: TGTGCCACCAGCGCCCGGCTAGCGGGTACTCAAGAGACCCAGTACTTC.

The V and J genes are TRBV5-1 and TRBJ1-4; TRBD1 aligns across 7 bases. The CDR3 totals 15 residues. Per germline, CDR1 SGHRS and CDR2 YFSETQ. J lost 9 bases, V lost 0 bases, and 8 bases had no gene match. The DNA for the CDR3 is TGCGCCAGCAGCTTGGGTCCCGGGACAGAAAAAAAACTGTTTTTT. Translated: CASSLGPGTEKKLFF.

This clone was observed a few times. J is TRBJ1-1 and V is TRBV6-1; D perhaps matches TRBD1 (5 bases). The CDR3 has 15 residues. V lost 2 bases and J lost 1, with 11 bases in between. Germline CDR1 and CDR2: MNHNS and SASEGT. The CDR3 DNA follows: TGTGCCAGCAGTGAAAGGAAAGACAGGAACACTGAAGCTTTCTTT. Amino acids: CASSERKDRNTEAFF.

This chain uses TRBV2 with TRBJ2-2; D remains unclear. Germline-derived CDR1 and CDR2 are SNHLY and FYNNEI. Trimming removed 2 bases from V and 2 bases from J, with 12 bases in between. The CDR3 is 16 amino acids. The CDR3 loop is CASSELGQQNTGELFF. In DNA, the CDR3 is TGTGCCAGCAGTGAACTCGGCCAGCAAAACACCGGGGAGCTGTTTTTT. Filled out from reference TRBV2 and TRBJ2-2, the complete variable domain reads EPEVTQTPSHQVTQMGQEVILRCVPISNHLYFYWYRQILGQKVEFLVSFYNNEISEKSEIFDDQFSVERPDGSNFTLKIRSTKLEDSAMYFCASSELGQQNTGELFFGEGSRLTVL.